What follows describes a single T cell receptor (beta chain). Generated by immunoSEQ multiplex PCR, the TCRdb table keeps only in-frame clones and is missing some. The table shows 150,000 to 200,000 clones, with 90% to 95% occurring only once. This sample was taken from a study of control samples from healthy donors and cancer patients. Sequenced material: blood. The sequence was obtained from a woman aged 25 to 39 in good health.

CDR3 nucleotide sequence: TGTGCCAGCAGCTTAGAGGGGGCGTATGGCTACACCTTC. Translated, it gives CASSLEGAYGYTF. V is TRBV7-9 and J is TRBJ1-2, with 7 bases fitting TRBD1. The CDR3 runs to 13 residues. J gave up 5 bases and V 1 base, and 1 base lay outside the gene matches. In germline, CDR1 is SEHNR, CDR2 FQNEAQ (reference sequence).